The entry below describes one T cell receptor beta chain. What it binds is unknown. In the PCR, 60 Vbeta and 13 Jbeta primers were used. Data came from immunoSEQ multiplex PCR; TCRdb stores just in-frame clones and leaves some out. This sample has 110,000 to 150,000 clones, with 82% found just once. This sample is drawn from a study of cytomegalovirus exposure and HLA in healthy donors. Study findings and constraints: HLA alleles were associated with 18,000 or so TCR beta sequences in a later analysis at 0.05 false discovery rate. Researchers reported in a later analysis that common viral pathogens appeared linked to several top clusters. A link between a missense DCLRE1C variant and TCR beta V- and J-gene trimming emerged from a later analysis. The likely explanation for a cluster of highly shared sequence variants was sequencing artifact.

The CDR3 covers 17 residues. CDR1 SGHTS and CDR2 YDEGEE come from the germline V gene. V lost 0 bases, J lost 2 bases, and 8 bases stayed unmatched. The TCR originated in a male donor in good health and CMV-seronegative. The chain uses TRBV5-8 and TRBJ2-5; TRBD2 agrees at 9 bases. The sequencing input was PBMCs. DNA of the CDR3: TGTGCCAGCAGCTTGGCCGGGGCGGGGGGGTCTCAAGAGACCCAGTACTTC. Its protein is CASSLAGAGGSQETQYF.